This T cell receptor beta chain is from a study of vaccination and CD4 T cells after COVID-19. The study, taken as a whole, reports: Looking at convalescent patients, a median around 90% of reactive clones were present only post-vaccination.

Treatment noted: roughly nine-day PBMC culture with coronavirus spike peptide pools or control peptides (ViraFEST assay). ViraFEST sequenced TCRs after peptide-pool expansion of antigen-specific T cells. Researchers used the Oncomine TCR Beta short-read assay to sequence DNA from cultured CD4+ T cells. TCRdb reanalysed the PCR reads using MiXCR and keeps one entry per CDR3 protein. The table has 20,000 to 25,000 distinct CDR3 sequences, roughly 70% seen once. On this clonotype itself: Its target is not known.

With V trimmed by 4 bases and J by 6 bases, 13 bases remained unmatched. The CDR3 spans 16 residues. CDR1 is DFQATT and CDR2 is SNEGSKA in the germline V gene (reference sequence). This material consisted of CD4+ T cells from blood, cultured in vitro, taken after SARS-CoV-2 vaccination. The rearrangement joins TRBV20-1 to TRBJ2-4; 9 nucleotides agree with TRBD1. This TCR derives from a human donor who received a COVID-19 vaccine. The CDR3 DNA is TGCAGTGCTATGTTGCTCGGACAGGGGCCCGTAAACATTCAGTACTTC. It yields the protein CSAMLLGQGPVNIQYF.